What follows is one TCR beta chain and its context. The length of the CDR3 is 15 residues. The germline V gene has CDR1 SNHLY and CDR2 FYNNEI. The V end lost 3 bases, the J end lost 2 bases, and 13 bases lay between the germline ends. The source of the sample is a study of blood T cell repertoires in COVID-19. For the study at large: Donors in Cohort 3 who had recovered were those with two negative PCRs, healthcare professional clearance, or resolution of their symptoms.

Enrolled through a virtual design, the participants were between about 18 and 89 years of age and came from about two dozen US areas. Profiled with immunoSEQ multiplex PCR; TCRdb holds only in-frame clones, not every one. The sample has some 330,000 clones; more than 70% are singletons. This clonotype was sampled from a man aged 40-49 years in a cohort exposed to, infected with or recovered from COVID-19 (not recorded which). This chain joins TRBV2 and TRBJ2-5; possibly TRBD2 for D (6 bases). Sequences were obtained from PBMCs or T cells enriched from blood (not recorded which). The DNA for the CDR3 is TGTGCCAGCAGTGAGGCGGGGAGTACGCAAGAGACCCAGTACTTC. It encodes CASSEAGSTQETQYF.